Included here is one T cell receptor beta chain sequence, with context. This sample was taken from a study of shared clonotypes between healthy human individuals. Clones were read by immunoSEQ multiplex PCR, and TCRdb kept only the in-frame ones, dropping some. The repertoire holds some 2,500,000 clones, roughly 93% seen once, with more than 0.35% in the top ten. The CDR3 is made up of 14 amino acids. Germline V gene data show CDR1 as LNHNV and CDR2 as YYDKDF (reference sequence). Deletions cut 9 bases from V and 9 bases from J, with 20 bases between. The TCR sequence derives from a man between 18 and 29 years old in good health. Some clones in this sample may be carry-over from other donors' samples. This chain connects TRBV15 to TRBJ1-4; maybe TRBD1 (5 bases). The source material was naive CD4+ T cells from PBMCs. Subset noted: CD45RA+ positively selected. In DNA, the CDR3 is TGTGCCACTCGGACTGGAGGGACGTTTCAAAAACTGTTTTTT. Residues: CATRTGGTFQKLFF.